The clone carrying this T cell receptor beta chain appeared a few times. The entry originates in a study of T cells in Graves' hyperthyroidism and ophthalmopathy. It was uncontrolled infection, other autoimmune disease, pregnancy or lactation that excluded patients. In making diagnoses, clinical symptoms, serum thyroxine and TRAb, thyroid ultrasound and orbital computed tomography were all used. Trimming took 3 bases from V and 0 from J; bases not matched to a gene: 5. Germline CDR1 GTSNPN, CDR2 SVGIG (reference sequence). The CDR3 consists of 15 residues. RNA transcripts yielded amplified TCR beta CDR3 regions. The HTBI primer set was used in a first-round RT-PCR of the TCR CDR3. MiXCR, applied by TCRdb to the multiplex PCR reads, yields one record per CDR3 protein. In the table there are roughly 700,000 distinct CDR3 sequences, 14% of which are singletons.

This receptor was identified in a woman between 18 and 29 years old with Graves' hyperthyroidism. The chain employs TRBV30 and TRBJ2-7, with 10 nucleotides matching TRBD1. Sample: blood. CDR3 nucleotide sequence: TGTGCCTGGAGCCGACAGGGGGCCAGCTCCTACGAGCAGTACTTC. The encoded protein is CAWSRQGASSYEQYF.